This T cell receptor beta chain is drawn from a study of T-cell reconstitution after alpha-beta-depleted transplantation in children. Unique molecular identifiers tagged the TCRbeta library. MiXCR, applied by TCRdb to the PCR reads, yields one record per CDR3 protein. The repertoire holds approximately 100,000 distinct CDR3 sequences, with approximately 12% as singletons. Germline V gives CDR1 MGHDK, CDR2 SYGVNS. The V end lost 8 bases, the J end lost 1 base, and 16 bases lay between the germline ends. This CDR3 spans 15 amino acids. This clonotype originated in a human donor who donated a stem cell graft to a child with inherited bone marrow failure. J is TRBJ2-3 and V is TRBV25-1; D tentatively reads TRBD1 or TRBD2 (6 bases each). Sequenced here: PBMCs from the stem cell graft donor, sampled from the stem cell graft. The CDR3 loop reads CASPHLGGGTDTQYF. The CDR3 nucleotides read TGTGCCAGCCCCCACCTCGGGGGCGGCACAGATACGCAGTATTTT.